The T cell receptor (beta chain) described here comes from a study of response to subunit inactivated influenza vaccine. Whole-study results and caveats: New T cells are recruited in small numbers by each seasonal influenza vaccination, according to the authors' suggestion.

This clonotype was seen more than once but under ten times. Antigen: not known. The germline V gene encodes CDR1 LGHDT and CDR2 YNNKEL (reference sequence). V gave up 1 base and J gave up 6 bases; unmatched junction bases: 0. The CDR3 has 12 residues. Each CDR3 protein gets one entry after TCRdb re-called the RT-PCR reads with MiXCR. The top ten hold about 12% of the sample, which has approximately 500,000 distinct CDR3 sequences, under 15% seen once. This chain links TRBV3-1 with TRBJ2-7, with 7 bases identical to TRBD2. The clonotype comes from a man aged 45-65 years who received an inactivated influenza vaccine. This material consisted of PBMCs from blood, taken 45 days after vaccination. In nucleotides, the CDR3 is TGTGCCAGCAGCCAAGCGGGGGGCGAGCAGTACTTC. Its translation is CASSQAGGEQYF.